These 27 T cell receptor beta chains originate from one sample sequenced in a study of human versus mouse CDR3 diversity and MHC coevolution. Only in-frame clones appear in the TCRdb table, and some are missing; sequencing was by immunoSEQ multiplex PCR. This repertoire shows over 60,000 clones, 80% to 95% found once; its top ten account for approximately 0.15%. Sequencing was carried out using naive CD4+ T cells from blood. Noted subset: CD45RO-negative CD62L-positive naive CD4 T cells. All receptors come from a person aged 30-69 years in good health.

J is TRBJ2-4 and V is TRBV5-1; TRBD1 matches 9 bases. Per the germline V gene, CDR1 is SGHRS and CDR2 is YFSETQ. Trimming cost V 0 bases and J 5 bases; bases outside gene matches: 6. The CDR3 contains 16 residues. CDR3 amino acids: CASSLGGQGGQNIQYF. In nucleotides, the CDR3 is TGCGCCAGCAGCTTGGGGGGACAGGGCGGTCAAAACATTCAGTACTTC.

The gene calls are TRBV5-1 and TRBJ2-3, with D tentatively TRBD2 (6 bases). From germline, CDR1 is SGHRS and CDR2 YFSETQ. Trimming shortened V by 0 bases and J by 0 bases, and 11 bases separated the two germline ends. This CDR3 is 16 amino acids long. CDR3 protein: CASSLGGDPSTDTQYF. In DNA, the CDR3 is TGCGCCAGCAGCTTGGGGGGGGACCCAAGCACAGATACGCAGTATTTT.

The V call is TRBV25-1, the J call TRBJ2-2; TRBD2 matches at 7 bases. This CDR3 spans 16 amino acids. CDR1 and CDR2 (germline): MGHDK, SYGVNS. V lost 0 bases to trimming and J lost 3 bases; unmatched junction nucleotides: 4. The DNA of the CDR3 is TGTGCCAGCAGTGAATATAAGGGAGGGGACACCGGGGAGCTGTTTTTT. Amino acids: CASSEYKGGDTGELFF.

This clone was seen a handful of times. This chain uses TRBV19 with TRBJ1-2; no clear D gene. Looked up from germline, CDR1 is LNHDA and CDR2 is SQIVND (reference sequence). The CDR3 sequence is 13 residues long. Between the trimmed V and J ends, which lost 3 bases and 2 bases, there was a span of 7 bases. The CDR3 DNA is TGTGCCAGTAGTATCGGCGGGAACTATGGCTACACCTTC. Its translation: CASSIGGNYGYTF.

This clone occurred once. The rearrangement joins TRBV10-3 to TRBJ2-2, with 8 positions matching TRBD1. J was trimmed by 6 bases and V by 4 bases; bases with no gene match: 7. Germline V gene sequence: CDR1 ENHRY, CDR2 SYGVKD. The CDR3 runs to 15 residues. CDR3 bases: TGTGCCATCAGTGGACAGGGGTCAGCGGCCGGGGAGCTGTTTTTT. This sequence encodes CAISGQGSAAGELFF.

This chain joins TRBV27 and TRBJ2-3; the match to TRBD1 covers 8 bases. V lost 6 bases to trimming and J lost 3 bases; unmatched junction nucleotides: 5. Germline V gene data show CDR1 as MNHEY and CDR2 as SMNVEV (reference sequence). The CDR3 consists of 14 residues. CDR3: CASRLTGGTDTQYF. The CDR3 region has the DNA TGTGCCAGCAGACTCACAGGGGGTACAGATACGCAGTATTTT.

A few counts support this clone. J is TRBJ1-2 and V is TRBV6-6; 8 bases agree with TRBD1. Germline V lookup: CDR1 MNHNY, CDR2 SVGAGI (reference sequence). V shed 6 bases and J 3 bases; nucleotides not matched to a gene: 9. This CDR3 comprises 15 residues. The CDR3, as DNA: TGTGCCAGCAGGACGGACAGGGAGATGCACTATGGCTACACCTTC. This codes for CASRTDREMHYGYTF.

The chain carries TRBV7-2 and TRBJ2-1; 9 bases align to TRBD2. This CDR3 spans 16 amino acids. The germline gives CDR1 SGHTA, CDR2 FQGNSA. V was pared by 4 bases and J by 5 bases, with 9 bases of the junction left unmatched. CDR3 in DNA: TGTGCCAGCAGCTCCAGACTAGCGGATAGCAACAATGAGCAGTTCTTC. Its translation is CASSSRLADSNNEQFF.

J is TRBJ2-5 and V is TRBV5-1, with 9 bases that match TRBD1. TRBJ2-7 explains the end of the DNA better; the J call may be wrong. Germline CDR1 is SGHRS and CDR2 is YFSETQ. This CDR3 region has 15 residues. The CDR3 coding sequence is TGCGCCAGCAGCTTTGGACAGGGGAGCTCCTACGAGCAGTACTTC. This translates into CASSFGQGSSYEQYF.

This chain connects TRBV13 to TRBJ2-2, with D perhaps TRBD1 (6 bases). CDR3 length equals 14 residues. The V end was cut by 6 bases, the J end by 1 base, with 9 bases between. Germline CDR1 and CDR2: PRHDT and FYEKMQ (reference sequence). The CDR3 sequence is CASRQTGNTGELFF. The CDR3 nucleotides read TGTGCCAGCAGACAGACAGGGAACACCGGGGAGCTGTTTTTT.

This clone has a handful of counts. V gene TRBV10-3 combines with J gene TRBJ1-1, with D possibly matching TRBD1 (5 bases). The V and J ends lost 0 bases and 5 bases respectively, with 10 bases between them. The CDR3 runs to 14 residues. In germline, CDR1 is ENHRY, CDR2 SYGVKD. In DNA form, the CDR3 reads TGTGCCATCAGTGAGTCGATCGGGGGAACTGAAGCTTTCTTT. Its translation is CAISESIGGTEAFF.

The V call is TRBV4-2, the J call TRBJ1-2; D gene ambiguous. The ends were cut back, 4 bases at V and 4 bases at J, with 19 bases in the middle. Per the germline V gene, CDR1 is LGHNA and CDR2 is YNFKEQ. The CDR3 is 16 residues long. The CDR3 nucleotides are TGTGCCAGCAGCCCTCCGGGATCCGTCGTGGCCTATGGCTACACCTTC. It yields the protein CASSPPGSVVAYGYTF.

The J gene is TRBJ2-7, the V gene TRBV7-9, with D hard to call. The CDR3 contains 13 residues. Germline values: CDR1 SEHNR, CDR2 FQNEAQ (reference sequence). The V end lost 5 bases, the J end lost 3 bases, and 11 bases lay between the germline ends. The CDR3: CASSLSWSYEQYF. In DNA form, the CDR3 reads TGTGCCAGCAGCCTTTCCTGGAGCTACGAGCAGTACTTC.

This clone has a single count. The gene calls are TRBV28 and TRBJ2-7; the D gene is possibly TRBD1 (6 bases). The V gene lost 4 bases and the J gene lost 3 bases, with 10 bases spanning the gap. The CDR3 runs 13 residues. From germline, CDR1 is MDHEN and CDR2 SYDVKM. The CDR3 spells CASSYRELYEQYF. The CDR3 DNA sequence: TGTGCCAGCAGTTACAGGGAACTCTACGAGCAGTACTTC.

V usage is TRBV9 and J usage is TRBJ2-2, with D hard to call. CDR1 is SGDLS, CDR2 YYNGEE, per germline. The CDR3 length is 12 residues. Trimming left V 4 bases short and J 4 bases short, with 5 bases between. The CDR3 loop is CASSSTTGELFF. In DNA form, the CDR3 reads TGTGCCAGCAGCTCTACCACCGGGGAGCTGTTTTTT.

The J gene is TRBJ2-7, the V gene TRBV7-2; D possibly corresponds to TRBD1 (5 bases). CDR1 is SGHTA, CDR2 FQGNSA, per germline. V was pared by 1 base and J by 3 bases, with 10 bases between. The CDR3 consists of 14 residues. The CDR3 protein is CASSLGPGNYEQYF. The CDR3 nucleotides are TGTGCCAGCAGCTTAGGCCCAGGGAACTACGAGCAGTACTTC.

The CDR3 DNA reads as TGTGCCAGCACCCTGGACAGGGGGCTGAACGGCTACACCTTC. This translates into CASTLDRGLNGYTF. The chain couples TRBV28 to TRBJ1-2; 11 bases match TRBD1. Trimming cost V 7 bases and J 8 bases; bases outside gene matches: 9. This CDR3 has 14 residues. Per the germline V gene, CDR1 is MDHEN and CDR2 is SYDVKM.

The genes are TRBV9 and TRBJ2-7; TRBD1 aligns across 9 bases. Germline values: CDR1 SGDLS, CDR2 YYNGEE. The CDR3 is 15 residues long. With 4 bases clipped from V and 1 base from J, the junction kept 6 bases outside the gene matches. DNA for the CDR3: TGTGCCAGCAGCCTCGGGACAGGGCTGTCCTACGAGCAGTACTTC. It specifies CASSLGTGLSYEQYF.

Here the CDR3 DNA reads TGTGCCAGTAGTACCTCCGGGACAGGGGTTCAGCCCCAGCATTTT. Encoded protein: CASSTSGTGVQPQHF. The chain links TRBV19 to TRBJ1-5; 10 bases match TRBD1. The CDR3 runs to 15 residues. The V gene end was trimmed by 4 bases and the J gene end by 6 bases; junction bases not matched to a gene: 6. Germline V gene lookup returns CDR1 LNHDA and CDR2 SQIVND (reference sequence).

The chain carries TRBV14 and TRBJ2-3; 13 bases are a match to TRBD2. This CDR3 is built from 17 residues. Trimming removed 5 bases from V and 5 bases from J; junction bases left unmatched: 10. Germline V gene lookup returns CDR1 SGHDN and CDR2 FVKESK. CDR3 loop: CASSGWSGTSGEDTQYF. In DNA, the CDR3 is TGTGCCAGCAGCGGCTGGTCCGGGACTAGCGGGGAAGATACGCAGTATTTT.

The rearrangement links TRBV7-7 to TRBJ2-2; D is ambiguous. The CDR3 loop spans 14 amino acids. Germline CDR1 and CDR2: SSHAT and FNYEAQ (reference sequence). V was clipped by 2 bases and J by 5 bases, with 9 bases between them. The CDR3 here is CASSLKQSTGELFF. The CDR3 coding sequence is TGTGCCAGCAGCTTAAAACAGTCAACCGGGGAGCTGTTTTTT.

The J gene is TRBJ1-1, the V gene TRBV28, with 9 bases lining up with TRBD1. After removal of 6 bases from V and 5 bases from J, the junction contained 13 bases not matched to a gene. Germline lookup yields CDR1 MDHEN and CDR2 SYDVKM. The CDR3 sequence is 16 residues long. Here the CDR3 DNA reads TGTGCCAGCAGAAAAGGACAGGGGTCAATCCCGACTGAAGCTTTCTTT. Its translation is CASRKGQGSIPTEAFF.

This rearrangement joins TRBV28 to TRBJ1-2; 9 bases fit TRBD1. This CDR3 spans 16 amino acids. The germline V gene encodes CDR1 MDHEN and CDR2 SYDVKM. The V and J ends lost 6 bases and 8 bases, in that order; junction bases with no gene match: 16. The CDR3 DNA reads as TGTGCCAGCAGCGTGACAGGGGGGGGCTGGGTCCGAGGCTACACCTTC. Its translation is CASSVTGGGWVRGYTF.

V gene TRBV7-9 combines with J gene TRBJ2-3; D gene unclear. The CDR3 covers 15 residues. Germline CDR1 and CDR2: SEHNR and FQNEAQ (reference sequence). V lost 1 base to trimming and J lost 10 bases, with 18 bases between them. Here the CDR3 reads CASSLEARVRYAQYF. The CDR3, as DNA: TGTGCCAGCAGCTTAGAGGCACGGGTCAGATACGCGCAGTATTTT.

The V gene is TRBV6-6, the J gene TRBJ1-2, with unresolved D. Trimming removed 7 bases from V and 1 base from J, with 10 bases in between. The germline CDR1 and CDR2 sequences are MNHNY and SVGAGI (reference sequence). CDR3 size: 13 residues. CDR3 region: CASTHRDNYGYTF. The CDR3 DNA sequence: TGTGCCAGCACCCACCGGGATAACTATGGCTACACCTTC.

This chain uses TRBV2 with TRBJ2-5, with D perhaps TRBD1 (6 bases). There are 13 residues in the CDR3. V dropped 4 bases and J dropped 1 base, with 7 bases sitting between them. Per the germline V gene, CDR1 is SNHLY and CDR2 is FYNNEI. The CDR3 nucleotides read TGTGCCAGCAGTGGACAGGTCCAAGAGACCCAGTACTTC. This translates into CASSGQVQETQYF.

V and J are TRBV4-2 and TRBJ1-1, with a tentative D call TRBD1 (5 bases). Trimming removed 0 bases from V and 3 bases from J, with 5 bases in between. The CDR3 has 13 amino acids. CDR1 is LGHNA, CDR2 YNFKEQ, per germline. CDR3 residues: CASSQDRDTEAFF. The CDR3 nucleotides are TGTGCCAGCAGCCAAGACAGGGACACTGAAGCTTTCTTT.